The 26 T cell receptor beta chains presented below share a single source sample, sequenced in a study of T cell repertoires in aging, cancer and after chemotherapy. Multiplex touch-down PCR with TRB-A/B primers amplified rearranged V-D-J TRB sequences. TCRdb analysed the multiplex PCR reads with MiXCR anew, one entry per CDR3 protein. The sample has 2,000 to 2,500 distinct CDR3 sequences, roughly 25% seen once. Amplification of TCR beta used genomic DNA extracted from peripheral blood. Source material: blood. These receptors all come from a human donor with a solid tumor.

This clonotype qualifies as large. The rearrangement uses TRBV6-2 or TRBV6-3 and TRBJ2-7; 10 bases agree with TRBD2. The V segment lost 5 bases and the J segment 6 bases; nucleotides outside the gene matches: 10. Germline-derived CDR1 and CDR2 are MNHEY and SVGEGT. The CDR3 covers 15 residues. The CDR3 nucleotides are TGTGCCAGCAGTGCCGACAGCGGGAGGGTTCGCGAGCAGTACTTC. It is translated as CASSADSGRVREQYF.

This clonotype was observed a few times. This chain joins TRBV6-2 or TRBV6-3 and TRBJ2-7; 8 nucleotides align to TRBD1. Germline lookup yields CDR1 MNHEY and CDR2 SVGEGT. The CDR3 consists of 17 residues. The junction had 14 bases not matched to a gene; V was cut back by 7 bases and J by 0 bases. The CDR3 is CASTKRDRQRSSYEQYF. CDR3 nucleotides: TGTGCCAGCACCAAAAGGGACAGGCAAAGGAGCTCCTACGAGCAGTACTTC.

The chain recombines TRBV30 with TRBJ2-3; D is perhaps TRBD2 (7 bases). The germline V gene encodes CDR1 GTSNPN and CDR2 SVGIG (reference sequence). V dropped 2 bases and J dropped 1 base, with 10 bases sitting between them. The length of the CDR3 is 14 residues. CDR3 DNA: TGTGCCTGGAGTAAGGGGGGGGGCACAGATACGCAGTATTTT. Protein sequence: CAWSKGGGTDTQYF.

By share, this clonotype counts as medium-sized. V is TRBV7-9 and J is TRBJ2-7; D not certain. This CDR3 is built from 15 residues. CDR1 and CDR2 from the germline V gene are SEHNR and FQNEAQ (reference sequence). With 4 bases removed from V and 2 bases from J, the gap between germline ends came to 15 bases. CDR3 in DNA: TGTGCCAGCAGCTCCAGTCGACGGGCCACCTACGAGCAGTACTTC. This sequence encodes CASSSSRRATYEQYF.

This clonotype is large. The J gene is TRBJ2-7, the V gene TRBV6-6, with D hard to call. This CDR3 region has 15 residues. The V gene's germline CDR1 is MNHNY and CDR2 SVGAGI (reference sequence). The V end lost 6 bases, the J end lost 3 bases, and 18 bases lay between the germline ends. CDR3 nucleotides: TGTGCCAGCAGCCCGAGGCTAGGGCAATTCTACGAGCAGTACTTC. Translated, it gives CASSPRLGQFYEQYF.

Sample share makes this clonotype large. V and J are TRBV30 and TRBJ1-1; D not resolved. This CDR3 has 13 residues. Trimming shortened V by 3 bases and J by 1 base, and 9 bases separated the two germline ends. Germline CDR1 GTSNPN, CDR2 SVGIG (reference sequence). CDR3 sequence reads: CAWRRTTNTEAFF. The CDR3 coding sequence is TGTGCCTGGAGGCGGACGACGAACACTGAAGCTTTCTTT.

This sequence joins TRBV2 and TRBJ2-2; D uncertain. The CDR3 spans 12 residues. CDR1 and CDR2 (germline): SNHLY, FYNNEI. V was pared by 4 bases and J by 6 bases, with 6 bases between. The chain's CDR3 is CASSGWAGELFF. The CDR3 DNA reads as TGTGCCAGCAGTGGGTGGGCCGGGGAGCTGTTTTTT.

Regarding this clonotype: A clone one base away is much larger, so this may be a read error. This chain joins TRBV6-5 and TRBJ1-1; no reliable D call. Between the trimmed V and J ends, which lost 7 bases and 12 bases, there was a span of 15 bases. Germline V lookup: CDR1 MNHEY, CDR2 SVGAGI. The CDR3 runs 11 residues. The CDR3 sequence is CASNSGSQTFF. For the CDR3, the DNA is TGTGCCAGCAATTCCGGGTCCCAAACTTTCTTT.

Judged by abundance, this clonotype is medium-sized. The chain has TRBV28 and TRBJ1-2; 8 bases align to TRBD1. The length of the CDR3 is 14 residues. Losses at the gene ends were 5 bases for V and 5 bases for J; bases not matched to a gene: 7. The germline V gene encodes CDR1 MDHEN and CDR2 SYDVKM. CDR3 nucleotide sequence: TGTGCCAGCAGTCCCCCGGGACAGGTGTATGGCTACACCTTC. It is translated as CASSPPGQVYGYTF.

The CDR3 region is CASSSGFNSYNEQFF. CDR3 sequence (DNA): TGCGCCAGCAGTTCAGGGTTTAACTCCTACAATGAGCAGTTCTTC. The chain links TRBV10-1 to TRBJ2-1; tentatively, D is TRBD1 (5 bases). Germline CDR1 is WNHNN and CDR2 is SYGVQD (reference sequence). V was clipped by 5 bases and J by 0 bases, with 11 bases between them. This CDR3 is 15 amino acids long.

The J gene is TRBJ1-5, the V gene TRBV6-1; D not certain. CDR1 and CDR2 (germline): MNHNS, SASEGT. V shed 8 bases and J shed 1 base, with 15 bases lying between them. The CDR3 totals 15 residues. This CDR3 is CASRPTGDSNQPQHF. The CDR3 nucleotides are TGTGCCAGCCGACCAACGGGAGACAGCAATCAGCCCCAGCATTTT.

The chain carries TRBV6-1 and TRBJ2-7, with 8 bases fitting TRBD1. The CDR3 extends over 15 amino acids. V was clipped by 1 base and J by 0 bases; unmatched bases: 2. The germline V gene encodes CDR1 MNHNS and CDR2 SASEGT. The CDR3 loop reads CASSEGTGPSYEQYF. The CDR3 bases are TGTGCCAGCAGTGAAGGGACAGGGCCCTCCTACGAGCAGTACTTC.

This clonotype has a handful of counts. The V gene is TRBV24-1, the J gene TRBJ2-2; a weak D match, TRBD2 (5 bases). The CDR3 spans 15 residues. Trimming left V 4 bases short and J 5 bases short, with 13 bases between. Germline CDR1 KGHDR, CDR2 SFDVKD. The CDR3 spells CATSDHQPGTGELFF. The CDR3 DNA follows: TGTGCCACCAGTGACCACCAGCCGGGGACCGGGGAGCTGTTTTTT.

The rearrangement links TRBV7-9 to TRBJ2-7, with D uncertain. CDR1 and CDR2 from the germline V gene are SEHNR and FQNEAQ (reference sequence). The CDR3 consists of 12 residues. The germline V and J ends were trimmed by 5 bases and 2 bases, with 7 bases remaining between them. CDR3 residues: CASSRRPYEQYF. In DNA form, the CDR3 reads TGTGCCAGCAGCCGTAGGCCCTACGAGCAGTACTTC.

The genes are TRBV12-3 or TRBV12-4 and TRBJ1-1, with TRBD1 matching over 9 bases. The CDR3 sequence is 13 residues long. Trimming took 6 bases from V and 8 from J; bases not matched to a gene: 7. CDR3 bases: TGTGCCAGCAGGGGACAGGGTACGGACGAAGCTTTCTTT. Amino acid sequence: CASRGQGTDEAFF.

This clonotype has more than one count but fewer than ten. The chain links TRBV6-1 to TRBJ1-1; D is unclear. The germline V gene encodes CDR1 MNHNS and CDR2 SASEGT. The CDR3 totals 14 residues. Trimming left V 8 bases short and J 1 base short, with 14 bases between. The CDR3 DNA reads TGTGCCAGCGGATCCGACGGCTCGAACACTGAAGCTTTCTTT. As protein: CASGSDGSNTEAFF.

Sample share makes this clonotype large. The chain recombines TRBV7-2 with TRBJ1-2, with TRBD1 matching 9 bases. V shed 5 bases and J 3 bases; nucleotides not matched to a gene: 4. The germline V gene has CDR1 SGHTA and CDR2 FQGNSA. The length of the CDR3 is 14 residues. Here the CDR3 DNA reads TGTGCCAGCAGCCGGGACAGGGAGGACTATGGCTACACCTTC. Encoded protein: CASSRDREDYGYTF.

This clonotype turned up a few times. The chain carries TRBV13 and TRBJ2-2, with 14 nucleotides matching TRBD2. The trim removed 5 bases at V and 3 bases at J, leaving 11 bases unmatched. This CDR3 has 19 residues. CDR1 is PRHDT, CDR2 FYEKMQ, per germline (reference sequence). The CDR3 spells CASSPGLAGGPKHTGELFF. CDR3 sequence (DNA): TGTGCCAGCAGCCCCGGACTAGCGGGGGGCCCGAAGCACACCGGGGAGCTGTTTTTT.

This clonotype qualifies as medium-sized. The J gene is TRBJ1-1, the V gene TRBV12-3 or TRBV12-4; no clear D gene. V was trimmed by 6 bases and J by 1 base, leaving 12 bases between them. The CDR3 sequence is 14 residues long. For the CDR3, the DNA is TGTGCCAGCAGCCCACGGGCGGGGAACACTGAAGCTTTCTTT. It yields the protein CASSPRAGNTEAFF.

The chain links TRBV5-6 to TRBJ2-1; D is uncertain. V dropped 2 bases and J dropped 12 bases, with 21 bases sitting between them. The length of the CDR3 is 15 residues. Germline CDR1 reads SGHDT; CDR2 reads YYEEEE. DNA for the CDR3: TGTGCCAGCAGCTTTTCCCTAGTAGTGTTTGGTCCGCAGTTCTTC. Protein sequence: CASSFSLVVFGPQFF.

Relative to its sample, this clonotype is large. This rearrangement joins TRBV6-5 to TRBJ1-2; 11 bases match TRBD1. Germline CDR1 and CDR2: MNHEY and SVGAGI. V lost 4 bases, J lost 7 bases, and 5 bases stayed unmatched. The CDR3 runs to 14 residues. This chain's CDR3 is CASSSDRGLGGYTF. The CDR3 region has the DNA TGTGCCAGCAGTTCGGACAGGGGGCTAGGTGGCTACACCTTC.

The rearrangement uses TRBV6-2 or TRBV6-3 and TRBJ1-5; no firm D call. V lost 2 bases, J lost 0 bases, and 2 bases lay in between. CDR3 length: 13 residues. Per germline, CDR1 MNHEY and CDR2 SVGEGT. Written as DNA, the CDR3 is TGTGCCAGCAGTTACAATAGCAATCAGCCCCAGCATTTT. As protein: CASSYNSNQPQHF.

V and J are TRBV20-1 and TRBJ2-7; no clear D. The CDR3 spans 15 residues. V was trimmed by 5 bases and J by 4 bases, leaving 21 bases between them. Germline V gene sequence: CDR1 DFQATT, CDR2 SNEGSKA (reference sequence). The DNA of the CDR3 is TGCAGTGCTGGGGTAGAGCCTGGGGAAGGGTACGAGCAGTACTTC. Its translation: CSAGVEPGEGYEQYF.

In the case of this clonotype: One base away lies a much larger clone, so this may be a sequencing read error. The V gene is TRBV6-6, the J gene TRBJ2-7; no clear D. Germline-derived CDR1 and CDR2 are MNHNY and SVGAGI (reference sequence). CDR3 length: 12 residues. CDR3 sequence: CVSSPTPYEQYF. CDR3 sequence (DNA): TGTGTCAGCAGTCCCACCCCCTACGAGCAGTACTTC.

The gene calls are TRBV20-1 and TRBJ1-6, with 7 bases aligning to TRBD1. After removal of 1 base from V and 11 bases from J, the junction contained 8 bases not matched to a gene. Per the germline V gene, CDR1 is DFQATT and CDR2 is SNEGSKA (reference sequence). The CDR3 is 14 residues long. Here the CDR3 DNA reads TGCAGTGCTAGAGCGGGAGGGGGCGACCCACCCCTCCACTTT. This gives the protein CSARAGGGDPPLHF.

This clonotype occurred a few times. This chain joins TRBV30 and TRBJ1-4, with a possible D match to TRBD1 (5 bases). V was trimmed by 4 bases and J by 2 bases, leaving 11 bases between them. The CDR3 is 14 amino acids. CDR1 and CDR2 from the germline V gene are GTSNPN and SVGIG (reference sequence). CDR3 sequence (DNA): TGTGCCTGGACCGGCGGGGGGACTAATGAAAAACTGTTTTTT. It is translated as CAWTGGGTNEKLFF.